The 10 T cell receptor beta chains given below trace back to one sample, sequenced in a study of cytomegalovirus exposure and HLA in healthy donors. It was with 60 Vbeta and 13 Jbeta primers that the PCR ran. Data came from immunoSEQ multiplex PCR; TCRdb stores just in-frame clones and leaves some out. The data contain 150,000 to 200,000 clones, around 79% of them seen just once; the ten biggest clones take up over 11%. Material: PBMCs. The source is a man aged 50 to 59 in good health and CMV-seropositive.

The chain combines TRBV29-1 with TRBJ2-3; D call uncertain. The CDR3 length is 10 residues. CDR1 is SQVTM and CDR2 is ANQGSEA in the germline V gene. V dropped 4 bases and J dropped 9 bases, with 8 bases sitting between them. This chain's CDR3 is CSVAYRTQYF. CDR3 bases: TGCAGCGTTGCTTACAGAACGCAGTATTTT.

V is TRBV5-1 and J is TRBJ2-3; D is unclear. Germline-derived CDR1 and CDR2 are SGHRS and YFSETQ. Trimming removed 2 bases at V and 8 bases at J, with 12 bases between. This CDR3 contains 13 residues. The CDR3 nucleotides are TGCGCCAGCAGCTTCTCGACGGAGCCTACGCAGTATTTT. Amino acid sequence: CASSFSTEPTQYF.

This chain joins TRBV15 and TRBJ2-5; no clear D gene. V was cut by 0 bases and J by 2 bases, with 16 bases left in between. Germline CDR1 is LNHNV and CDR2 is YYDKDF (reference sequence). There are 17 residues in the CDR3. This CDR3 is CATSRDLSARYQETQYF. CDR3 nucleotide sequence: TGTGCCACCAGCAGAGATCTCAGCGCCCGATATCAAGAGACCCAGTACTTC. The complete variable domain, with remaining parts taken from reference TRBV15 and TRBJ2-5, reads DAMVIQNPRYQVTQFGKPVTLSCSQTLNHNVMYWYQQKSSQAPKLLFHYYDKDFNNEADTPDNFQSRRPNTSFCFLDIRSPGLGDTAMYLCATSRDLSARYQETQYFGPGTRLLVL.

The rearrangement joins TRBV4-2 to TRBJ2-1; the match to TRBD2 covers 8 bases. There are 16 residues in the CDR3. V shed 0 bases, J shed 7 bases, and the junction held 8 bases outside the gene matches. Germline loops: CDR1 LGHNA, CDR2 YNFKEQ. Written as DNA, the CDR3 is TGTGCCAGCAGCCAAGATCCCTCGGGGGGGAGTAATGAGCAGTTCTTC. This codes for CASSQDPSGGSNEQFF.

The rearrangement uses TRBV2 and TRBJ2-7; TRBD1 might be the D (5 bases). Between the trimmed V and J ends, which lost 6 bases and 4 bases, there was a span of 7 bases. This CDR3 contains 11 residues. The germline CDR1 and CDR2 sequences are SNHLY and FYNNEI. The CDR3 DNA is TGTGCCAGCAGGACAGAGTACGAGCAGTACGTC. This gives the protein CASRTEYEQYV.

The chain uses TRBV7-9 and TRBJ2-2, with 8 bases aligning to TRBD1. With V trimmed by 6 bases and J by 4 bases, 10 bases remained unmatched. The CDR3 runs to 16 residues. Germline V gives CDR1 SEHNR, CDR2 FQNEAQ (reference sequence). The CDR3 region is CASRSPGQGTTGELFF. In nucleotides, the CDR3 is TGTGCCAGCAGATCACCTGGACAGGGTACCACCGGGGAGCTGTTTTTT.

This clone was seen a handful of times. The genes are TRBV4-2 and TRBJ2-1; 12 positions agree with TRBD2. The germline gives CDR1 LGHNA, CDR2 YNFKEQ. The V gene end was trimmed by 0 bases and the J gene end by 9 bases; junction bases not matched to a gene: 6. This CDR3 region has 16 residues. In nucleotides, the CDR3 is TGTGCCAGCAGCCAAGAGCTAGCGGGGGGGCTCGCTGAGCAGTTCTTC. It encodes CASSQELAGGLAEQFF.

The gene calls are TRBV7-2 and TRBJ2-2, with D perhaps matching TRBD2 (6 bases). CDR3 length: 13 residues. Germline CDR1 is SGHTA and CDR2 is FQGNSA. The V end was cut by 4 bases, the J end by 5 bases, with 8 bases between. The CDR3 sequence: CASSWAGTGELFF. The CDR3 DNA reads TGTGCCAGCAGCTGGGCGGGAACCGGGGAGCTGTTTTTT.

The J gene is TRBJ2-2, the V gene TRBV7-2, with TRBD1 matching 10 bases. Germline CDR1 and CDR2: SGHTA and FQGNSA. The CDR3 length is 16 residues. Trimming took 2 bases from V and 5 from J; bases not matched to a gene: 5. This CDR3 is CASSLSGTGATGELFF. The DNA of the CDR3 is TGTGCCAGCAGCTTATCCGGGACAGGGGCTACCGGGGAGCTGTTTTTT.

This chain uses TRBV28 with TRBJ2-4; a possible D gene is TRBD1 (5 bases). Germline CDR1 MDHEN, CDR2 SYDVKM. Trimming removed 9 bases at V and 2 bases at J, with 14 bases between. This CDR3 region has 14 residues. The DNA for the CDR3 is TGTGCCAGTATATCAGGGTCGACCAAAAACATTCAGTACTTC. Amino acids: CASISGSTKNIQYF.